This TCR beta chain was sequenced for a study of immune evolution from preneoplasia to lung adenocarcinoma. Findings of the study overall: Later-stage lesions seemingly showed higher T cell density and diversity than normal lung.

Macro-dissection enriched premalignant or tumor cells before nucleic acid extraction. Points on this clone: Its antigen is unidentified.

Per the germline V gene, CDR1 is SGHKS and CDR2 is YYEKEE (reference sequence). The CDR3 loop spans 16 amino acids. Unmatched junction bases numbered 7, after V lost 2 bases and J lost 5 bases. Data came from immunoSEQ multiplex PCR; TCRdb stores just in-frame clones and leaves some out. Of about 14,000 clones in the sample, approximately 83% were seen once. The gene calls are TRBV5-5 and TRBJ2-7; 13 bases align to TRBD2. The sequence derives from a donor of 70 years or more with lung adenocarcinoma. The sequenced material came from FFPE lung adenocarcinoma in situ tissue. The CDR3 nucleotides are TGTGCCAGCAGCTTCGGCCCAGGACTAGCGGGAGACGAGCAGTACTTC. Translating it yields CASSFGPGLAGDEQYF.